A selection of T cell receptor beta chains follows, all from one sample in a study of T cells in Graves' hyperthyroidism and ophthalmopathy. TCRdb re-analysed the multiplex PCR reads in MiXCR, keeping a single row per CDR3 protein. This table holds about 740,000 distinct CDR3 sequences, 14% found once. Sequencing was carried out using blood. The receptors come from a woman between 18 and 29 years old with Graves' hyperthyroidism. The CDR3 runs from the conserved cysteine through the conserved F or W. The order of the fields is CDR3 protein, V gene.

CAWSRGQTLHEQYF,TRBV30
CASSPWTGKNIQYF,TRBV5-4
CASSFGQLANTEAFF,TRBV5-4
CASSHGGTDGELFF,TRBV3-1
CATSDIGRGDTGELFF,TRBV24-1
CASSSRFQMSYEQYF,TRBV7-2
CASEGTTDSYGYTF,TRBV6-1
CASSQRGPDTDTQYF,TRBV7-8
CASSPPGLASSYEQYF,TRBV7-2
CASSSTSRLIYNEQFF,TRBV7-9
CASSESSRGDQPQHF,TRBV10-2
CASSRHIETEAFF,TRBV19
CASSSHPLAGGPPDTQYF,TRBV27
CASSQSGAVGNTIYF,TRBV6-1
CASSLSHGQGETQYF,TRBV7-9
CASSLAERGNEQFF,TRBV7-6
CASSNRLAIGQFF,TRBV7-2
CASSLYSGSTDTQYF,TRBV13
CASFGRAYEQYF,TRBV28
CAWGPRVSNQPQHF,TRBV30
CASSFRTSGGVNTQYF,TRBV7-2
CASRLTGGIGNTIYF,TRBV12-3/TRBV12-4
CASSLPGRGKNIQYF,TRBV2
CASSDRKSGNKNMSYF,TRBV4-1
CASTLGATYNEQFF,TRBV28